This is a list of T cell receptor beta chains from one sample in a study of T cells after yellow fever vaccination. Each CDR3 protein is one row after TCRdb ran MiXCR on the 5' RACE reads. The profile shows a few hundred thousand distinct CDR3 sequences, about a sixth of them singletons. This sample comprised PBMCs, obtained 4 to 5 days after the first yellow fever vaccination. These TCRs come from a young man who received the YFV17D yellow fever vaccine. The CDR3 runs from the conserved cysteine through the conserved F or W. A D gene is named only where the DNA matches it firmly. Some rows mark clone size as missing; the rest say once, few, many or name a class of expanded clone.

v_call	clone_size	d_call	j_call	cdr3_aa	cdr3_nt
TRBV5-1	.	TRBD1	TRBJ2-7	CASSPQGTGGRGYEQYF	TGCGCCAGCAGTCCACAGGGGACAGGGGGCCGAGGCTACGAGCAGTACTTC
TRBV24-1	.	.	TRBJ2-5	CATSDGPQETQYF	TGTGCCACCAGTGACGGGCCCCAAGAGACCCAGTACTTC
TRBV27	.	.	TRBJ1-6	CASKLTANYNSPLHF	TGTGCCAGCAAACTGACAGCAAACTATAATTCACCCCTCCACTTT
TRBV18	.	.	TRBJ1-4	CASSLQAFF	TGTGCCAGCTCACTACAGGCGTTTTTT
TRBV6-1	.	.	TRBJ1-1	CASTRFLDSEAFF	TGTGCCAGCACCCGCTTTCTGGACAGTGAAGCTTTCTTT
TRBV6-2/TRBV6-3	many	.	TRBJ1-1	CASSDLGTTATTEAFF	TGTGCCAGCAGTGACCTTGGTACGACCGCTACCACTGAAGCTTTCTTT
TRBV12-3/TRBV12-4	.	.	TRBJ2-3	CASSTRQATTDTQYF	TGTGCCAGCAGTACACGACAGGCCACCACAGATACGCAGTATTTT
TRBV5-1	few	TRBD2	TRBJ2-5	CASSYPLAGELETQYF	TGCGCCAGCAGCTACCCCCTAGCGGGGGAGTTGGAGACCCAGTACTTC
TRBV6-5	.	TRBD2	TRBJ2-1	CASSSGLAGDNEQFF	TGTGCCAGCAGTTCGGGACTAGCGGGGGACAATGAGCAGTTCTTC
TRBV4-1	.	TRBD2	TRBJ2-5	CASSQRSWRGQETQYF	TGCGCCAGCAGCCAAAGGTCCTGGCGGGGGCAAGAGACCCAGTACTTC